Below, 24 T cell receptor beta chains from the same sample are listed, as sequenced in a study of blood T cell repertoires in COVID-19. Some clones are missing from TCRdb's copy, which holds only in-frame ones; the method was immunoSEQ multiplex PCR. The sample carries 110,000 or so clones, 70% to 80% recorded once. Sequencing was done on a sample of peripheral blood. These receptor sequences come from a man aged 65-85 years with acute or convalescent COVID-19.

This clone was recorded only once. The J gene is TRBJ2-1, the V gene TRBV5-1; D gene ambiguous. Germline V gives CDR1 SGHRS, CDR2 YFSETQ. V shed 2 bases and J shed 4 bases, with 10 bases lying between them. The CDR3 is 14 amino acids. CDR3 coding DNA: TGCGCCAGCAGCTTAGACAACTTATACAATGAGCAGTTCTTC. This gives the protein CASSLDNLYNEQFF. The whole variable domain, filled in from reference TRBV5-1 and TRBJ2-1, reads KAGVTQTPRYLIKTRGQQVTLSCSPISGHRSVSWYQQTPGQGLQFLFEYFSETQRNKGNFPGRFSGRQFSNSRSEMNVSTLELGDSALYLCASSLDNLYNEQFFGPGTRLTVL.

This clone was counted once. V is TRBV5-1 and J is TRBJ2-6; 8 nucleotides match TRBD1. The CDR3 has 17 residues. The V segment lost 3 bases and the J segment 0 bases; nucleotides outside the gene matches: 5. Per germline, CDR1 SGHRS and CDR2 YFSETQ. Written as DNA, the CDR3 is TGCGCCAGCAGCTCGACAGGGGCCATCTCTGGGGCCAACGTCCTGACTTTC. It codes for CASSSTGAISGANVLTF.

This clone has only a few counts. The gene calls are TRBV6-2 or TRBV6-3 and TRBJ1-1; D perhaps matches TRBD1 (5 bases). This CDR3 is built from 14 residues. Germline assignment: CDR1 MNHEY and CDR2 SVGEGT. The V end was cut by 1 base, the J end by 6 bases, with 12 bases between. CDR3 nucleotide sequence: TGTGCCAGCAGTTACTTGTCCAGGGCCGCTGAAGCTTTCTTT. It translates to CASSYLSRAAEAFF.

This clone has only a few counts. The rearrangement links TRBV7-2 to TRBJ2-7; 12 bases agree with TRBD2. The CDR3 consists of 15 residues. Germline V gene data show CDR1 as SGHTA and CDR2 as FQGNSA. V dropped 5 bases and J dropped 7; count of bases not matched to a gene: 9. CDR3 nucleotides: TGTGCCAGCAGCGCGACTAGCGGGAGATACGGTGAGCAGTACTTC. It specifies CASSATSGRYGEQYF.

The rearrangement links TRBV29-1 to TRBJ2-7; 7 nucleotides match TRBD2. The CDR3 sequence is 12 residues long. V lost 7 bases and J lost 2; bases outside the gene matches: 5. CDR1 is SQVTM and CDR2 is ANQGSEA in the germline V gene. CDR3 sequence: CSAERGAYEQYF. CDR3 DNA sequence: TGCAGCGCCGAACGGGGGGCCTACGAGCAGTACTTC.

CDR3 nucleotide sequence: TGTGCCAGCAGCTTAGTTCGGCAGGGCAACACCGGGGAGCTGTTTTTT. Amino acid sequence: CASSLVRQGNTGELFF. The V and J genes are TRBV7-2 and TRBJ2-2; D is possibly TRBD1 (5 bases). V shed 1 base and J shed 2 bases, with 11 bases lying between them. The CDR3 is 16 residues long. CDR1 and CDR2 from the germline V gene are SGHTA and FQGNSA. Full variable domain (missing parts from reference TRBV7-2 and TRBJ2-2): GAGVSQSPSNKVTEKGKDVELRCDPISGHTALYWYRQSLGQGLEFLIYFQGNSAPDKSGLPSDRFSAERTGGSVSTLTIQRTQQEDSAVYLCASSLVRQGNTGELFFGEGSRLTVL.

The chain has TRBV27 and TRBJ2-2; 8 bases match TRBD2. Trimming removed 5 bases from V and 7 bases from J; junction bases left unmatched: 6. The germline CDR1 and CDR2 sequences are MNHEY and SMNVEV (reference sequence). The CDR3 is 14 residues long. In DNA form, the CDR3 reads TGTGCCAGCAGTCCAGGACTAGCTGTCGGGGAGCTGTTTTTT. Its translation is CASSPGLAVGELFF.

This clone was counted a few times. V usage is TRBV20-1 and J usage is TRBJ1-6; the D is unclear. The CDR3 runs 11 residues. The V gene's germline CDR1 is DFQATT and CDR2 SNEGSKA (reference sequence). The V and J ends lost 7 bases and 9 bases respectively, with 10 bases between them. The CDR3 is CSVQAGSPLHF. Here the CDR3 DNA reads TGCAGTGTCCAGGCGGGTTCACCCCTCCACTTT.

The chain has TRBV7-3 and TRBJ2-2; D is unresolved. From germline, CDR1 is SGHTA and CDR2 FQGTGA. The V gene lost 5 bases and the J gene lost 2 bases, with 12 bases spanning the gap. This CDR3 is built from 15 residues. The CDR3 loop is CASSPAHLNTGELFF. DNA for the CDR3: TGTGCCAGCAGCCCCGCCCACTTAAACACCGGGGAGCTGTTTTTT.

This clone was detected many times. The rearrangement uses TRBV7-9 and TRBJ1-1; tentative D call: TRBD1 (6 bases). This CDR3 is 14 amino acids long. Germline V lookup: CDR1 SEHNR, CDR2 FQNEAQ (reference sequence). The V end was cut by 2 bases, the J end by 4 bases, with 11 bases between. CDR3 amino acids: CASSLQQGSTEAFF. DNA for the CDR3: TGTGCCAGCAGCTTACAACAGGGCAGCACTGAAGCTTTCTTT.

This clone was seen only once. The chain has TRBV6-5 and TRBJ1-4, with 7 bases fitting TRBD1. In germline, CDR1 is MNHEY, CDR2 SVGAGI. After removal of 2 bases from V and 3 bases from J, the junction contained 3 bases not matched to a gene. The CDR3 length is 15 residues. The CDR3 sequence is CASSYRDRSNEKLFF. CDR3 DNA: TGTGCCAGCAGTTACCGGGACAGATCTAATGAAAAACTGTTTTTT.

This rearrangement joins TRBV6-5 to TRBJ2-1; 7 bases align to TRBD2. The V gene's germline CDR1 is MNHEY and CDR2 SVGAGI. V trimming: 0 bases; J trimming: 3 bases; junction bases outside the gene matches: 2. The CDR3 loop spans 15 amino acids. The CDR3, as DNA: TGTGCCAGCAGTTACTCTGGCGGGGGCTACAATGAGCAGTTCTTC. This translates into CASSYSGGGYNEQFF.

The J gene is TRBJ2-3, the V gene TRBV5-1, with 10 bases fitting TRBD1. Germline V gene sequence: CDR1 SGHRS, CDR2 YFSETQ. The CDR3 has 14 amino acids. Germline trimming cut 3 bases from V and 5 bases from J; bases unmatched to any gene: 3. The CDR3 DNA sequence: TGCGCCAGCAGCTCGGGACAGGGGTTAGATACGCAGTATTTT. This codes for CASSSGQGLDTQYF. The full variable domain, with the rest looked up from reference TRBV5-1 and TRBJ2-3, is KAGVTQTPRYLIKTRGQQVTLSCSPISGHRSVSWYQQTPGQGLQFLFEYFSETQRNKGNFPGRFSGRQFSNSRSEMNVSTLELGDSALYLCASSSGQGLDTQYFGPGTRLTVL.

The J gene is TRBJ2-2, the V gene TRBV6-5, with no clear D. The length of the CDR3 is 14 residues. The V end lost 0 bases, the J end lost 8 bases, and 10 bases lay between the germline ends. CDR1 is MNHEY, CDR2 SVGAGI, per germline. In DNA form, the CDR3 reads TGTGCCAGCAGTTACTCGAGTCTTCGGGGGGAGCTGTTTTTT. Translating gives CASSYSSLRGELFF.

V and J are TRBV14 and TRBJ1-5, with 7 bases that match TRBD1. This CDR3 comprises 15 residues. With V trimmed by 1 base and J by 1 base, 1 base remained unmatched. Germline V gene data show CDR1 as SGHDN and CDR2 as FVKESK. CDR3 sequence: CASSQGQGSNQPQHF. CDR3 nucleotides: TGTGCCAGCAGCCAAGGACAGGGAAGCAATCAGCCCCAGCATTTT.

The J gene is TRBJ1-1, the V gene TRBV9; TRBD1 agrees at 8 bases. The CDR3 sequence is 23 residues long. Trimming removed 4 bases from V and 2 bases from J; junction bases left unmatched: 31. Germline CDR1 SGDLS, CDR2 YYNGEE. CDR3 nucleotides: TGTGCCAGCAGCTCCCCCTGGGCAGGGGGCCCCTTCCCCGAGGGTGGACGTAACACTGAAGCTTTCTTT. This translates into CASSSPWAGGPFPEGGRNTEAFF.

V and J are TRBV7-2 and TRBJ2-1, with TRBD2 matching over 12 bases. The CDR3 spans 15 residues. Germline V gene sequence: CDR1 SGHTA, CDR2 FQGNSA. After removal of 5 bases from V and 7 bases from J, the junction contained 6 bases not matched to a gene. The CDR3 region is CASSMTSGRWNEQFF. The CDR3 region has the DNA TGTGCCAGCAGCATGACTAGCGGGAGATGGAATGAGCAGTTCTTC.

The chain couples TRBV4-1 to TRBJ2-1; D not certain. The V and J ends lost 0 bases and 8 bases respectively, with 11 bases between them. Germline V lookup: CDR1 MGHRA, CDR2 YSYEKL. This CDR3 spans 14 amino acids. CDR3 sequence reads: CASSQEPHPDEQFF. The CDR3, as DNA: TGCGCCAGCAGCCAAGAACCCCACCCGGATGAGCAGTTCTTC.

The chain links TRBV24-1 to TRBJ1-4, with TRBD1 identical over 7 bases. This CDR3 contains 15 residues. Germline CDR1 and CDR2: KGHDR and SFDVKD. With V trimmed by 3 bases and J by 8 bases, 8 bases remained unmatched. The CDR3 DNA is TGTGCCACCAGTGATCCCCCAGGGGGTCGGGAAAAACTGTTTTTT. Translated, it gives CATSDPPGGREKLFF.

This clone appeared a single time. The chain joins TRBV3-1 (or the pseudogene TRBV3-2) to TRBJ1-2, with unresolved D. V shed 1 base and J shed 7 bases, with 7 bases lying between them. The CDR3 has 12 amino acids. The germline V gene encodes CDR1 LGHDT and CDR2 YNNKEL (reference sequence). The CDR3 region has the DNA TGTGCCAGCAGCCAAGGCGTGTTTGGCTACACCTTC. Translation gives CASSQGVFGYTF.

V usage is TRBV12-3 or TRBV12-4 and J usage is TRBJ1-3; D unclear. The CDR3 length is 13 residues. V lost 5 bases to trimming and J lost 4 bases, with 9 bases between them. The CDR3 spells CASSEHGGNTIYF. In nucleotides, the CDR3 is TGTGCCAGCAGTGAGCACGGGGGAAACACCATATATTTT.

This clone was counted a single time. V and J are TRBV2 and TRBJ2-3; D gene ambiguous. From germline, CDR1 is SNHLY and CDR2 FYNNEI. The CDR3 totals 13 residues. Between the trimmed V and J ends, which lost 8 bases and 1 base, there was a span of 10 bases. The CDR3 sequence is CASSAEGTDTQYF. The CDR3 DNA is TGTGCCAGCTCTGCTGAGGGCACAGATACGCAGTATTTT.

J is TRBJ2-3 and V is TRBV7-3, with TRBD2 matching 8 bases. J was trimmed by 6 bases and V by 3 bases; bases with no gene match: 14. Looked up from germline, CDR1 is SGHTA and CDR2 is FQGTGA. The CDR3 is 17 amino acids. The DNA for the CDR3 is TGTGCCAGCAGCTTCCTTAGCGCGGGAGGCCGAGGCGATACGCAGTATTTT. This encodes CASSFLSAGGRGDTQYF.

V is TRBV5-4 and J is TRBJ2-3, with 8 nucleotides matching TRBD2. Germline V gene sequence: CDR1 SGHNT, CDR2 YYREEE (reference sequence). The J segment lost 3 bases and the V segment lost 5 bases, leaving 11 bases of the junction unmatched. CDR3 length: 16 residues. The CDR3 protein is CASRAGGPTSTDTQYF. As DNA, the CDR3 is TGTGCCAGCAGGGCGGGGGGCCCCACCTCGACAGATACGCAGTATTTT.